This entry concerns a single TCR beta chain. This sample was included in a study of blood T cell repertoires in COVID-19. Across the whole study: Acute-phase and convalescent COVID-19 samples originated in the United States, Italy and Spain. Sample material is recorded as cDNA or gDNA derived from T cells, B-cell-depleted T cells, or PBMCs.

Germline assignment: CDR1 SGHRS and CDR2 YFSETQ. This CDR3 has 14 amino acids. V dropped 1 base and J dropped 6; count of bases not matched to a gene: 5. Per the authors' pipeline: It was from reference gene primer amplification that nucleated cell counts were estimated. Produced via immunoSEQ multiplex PCR; TCRdb's table is partial and in-frame only. V, J and clone size are taken as reported in that table, and D and trimming were inferred from the DNA itself. The table records approximately 300,000 clones, around 92% of them present only once. The chain recombines TRBV5-1 with TRBJ1-2; 8 bases are a match to TRBD1. The clonotype was recovered from a man younger than 35 who had recovered from COVID-19. Sequencing was performed on peripheral blood. The CDR3 DNA follows: TGCGCCAGCAGCTTGTACGACAGGGGTGATGGCTACACCTTC. Translation: CASSLYDRGDGYTF.